This entry concerns a single TCR beta chain. V was cut by 5 bases and J by 6 bases, with 16 bases left in between. Germline CDR1 reads SEHNR; CDR2 reads FQNEAQ (reference sequence). The CDR3 has 15 residues. This record belongs to a study of OX40 agonist ivuxolimab in advanced cancers. The study sampled blood at baseline, cycle 4 day 1, and cycle 7 day 1. Using immunoSEQ multiplex PCR, the repertoire was profiled, and TCRdb retains in-frame clones only, with some absent. The table records more than 50,000 clones, approximately 83% of them present only once. This material consisted of CD4+ or CD8+ T cells sorted from blood, taken in a trial of the OX40 agonist ivuxolimab. This receptor was obtained from an adult with an advanced solid tumor such as melanoma, head and neck, liver or kidney cancer. This chain uses TRBV7-9 with TRBJ2-2, with a tentative D call TRBD2 (5 bases). The CDR3 DNA reads as TGTGCCAGCAGCCCCCCTAGGGTGGGAGCCGGGGAGCTGTTTTTT. This gives the protein CASSPPRVGAGELFF. The full variable domain, with the rest looked up from reference TRBV7-9 and TRBJ2-2, is DTGVSQNPRHKITKRGQNVTFRCDPISEHNRLYWYRQTLGQGPEFLTYFQNEAQLEKSRLLSDRFSAERPKGSFSTLEIQRTEQGDSAMYLCASSPPRVGAGELFFGEGSRLTVL.